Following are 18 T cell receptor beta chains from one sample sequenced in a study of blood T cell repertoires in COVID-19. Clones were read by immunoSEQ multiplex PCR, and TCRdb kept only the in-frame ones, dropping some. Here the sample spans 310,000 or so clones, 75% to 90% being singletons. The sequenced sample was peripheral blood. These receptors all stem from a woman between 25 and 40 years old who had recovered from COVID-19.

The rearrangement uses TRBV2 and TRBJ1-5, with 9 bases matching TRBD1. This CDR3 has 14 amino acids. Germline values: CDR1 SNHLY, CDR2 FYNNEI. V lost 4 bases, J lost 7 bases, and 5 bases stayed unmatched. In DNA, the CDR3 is TGTGCCAGCAGTGCGGACAGGGGAGGACAGCCCCAGCATTTT. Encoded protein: CASSADRGGQPQHF.

The CDR3 coding sequence is TGTGCCAGCAGCCCGGTCGGGGGGGCGGGCGAGCAGTACTTC. It specifies CASSPVGGAGEQYF. V is TRBV7-9 and J is TRBJ2-7; 8 positions agree with TRBD2. CDR1 and CDR2 from the germline V gene are SEHNR and FQNEAQ (reference sequence). This CDR3 has 14 residues. V dropped 5 bases and J dropped 6; count of bases not matched to a gene: 9.

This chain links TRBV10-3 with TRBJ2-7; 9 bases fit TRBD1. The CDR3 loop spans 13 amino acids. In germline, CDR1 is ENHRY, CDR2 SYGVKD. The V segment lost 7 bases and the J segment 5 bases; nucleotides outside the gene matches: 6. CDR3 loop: CAINPGTGNEQYF. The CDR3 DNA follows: TGTGCCATCAACCCAGGGACAGGGAACGAGCAGTACTTC.

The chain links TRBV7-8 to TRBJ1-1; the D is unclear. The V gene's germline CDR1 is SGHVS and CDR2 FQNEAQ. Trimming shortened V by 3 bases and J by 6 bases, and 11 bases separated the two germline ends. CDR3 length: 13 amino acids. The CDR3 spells CASSFSSKPEAFF. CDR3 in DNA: TGTGCCAGCAGCTTCTCTTCTAAGCCTGAAGCTTTCTTT. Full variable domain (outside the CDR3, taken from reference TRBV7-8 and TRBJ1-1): GAGVSQSPRYKVAKRGQDVALRCDPISGHVSLFWYQQALGQGPEFLTYFQNEAQLDKSGLPSDRFFAERPEGSVSTLKIQRTQQEDSAVYLCASSFSSKPEAFFGQGTRLTVV.

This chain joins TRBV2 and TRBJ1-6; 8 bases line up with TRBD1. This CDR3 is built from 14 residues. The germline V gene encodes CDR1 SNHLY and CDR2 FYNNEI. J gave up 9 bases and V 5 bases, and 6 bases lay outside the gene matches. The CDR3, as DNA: TGTGCCAGCAGTTCCTCGACAGGGGTTTCACCCCTCCACTTT. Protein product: CASSSSTGVSPLHF.

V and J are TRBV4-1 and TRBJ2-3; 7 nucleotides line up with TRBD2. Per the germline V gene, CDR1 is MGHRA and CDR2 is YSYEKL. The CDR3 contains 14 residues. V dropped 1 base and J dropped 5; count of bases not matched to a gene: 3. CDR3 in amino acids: CASSQASGGDTQYF. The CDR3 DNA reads TGCGCCAGCAGCCAAGCTAGCGGTGGAGATACGCAGTATTTT.

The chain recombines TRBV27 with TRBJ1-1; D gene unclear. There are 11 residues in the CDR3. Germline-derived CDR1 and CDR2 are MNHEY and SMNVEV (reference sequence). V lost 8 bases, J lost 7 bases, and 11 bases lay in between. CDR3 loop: CASGPGGEAFF. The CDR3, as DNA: TGTGCCAGCGGACCAGGAGGTGAAGCTTTCTTT.

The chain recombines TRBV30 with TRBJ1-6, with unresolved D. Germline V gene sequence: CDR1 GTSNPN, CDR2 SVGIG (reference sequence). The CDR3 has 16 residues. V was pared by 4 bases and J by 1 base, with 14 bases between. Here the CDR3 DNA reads TGTGCCTGGAACGTAGCTTTTTATTCCTATAATTCACCCCTCCACTTT. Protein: CAWNVAFYSYNSPLHF.

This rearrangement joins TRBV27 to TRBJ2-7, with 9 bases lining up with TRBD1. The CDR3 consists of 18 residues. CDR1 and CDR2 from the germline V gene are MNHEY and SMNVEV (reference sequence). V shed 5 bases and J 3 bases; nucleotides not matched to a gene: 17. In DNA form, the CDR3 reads TGTGCCAGCAGTCGGACTGGTATTGGGACAGGGTCGGACTACGAGCAGTACTTC. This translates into CASSRTGIGTGSDYEQYF.

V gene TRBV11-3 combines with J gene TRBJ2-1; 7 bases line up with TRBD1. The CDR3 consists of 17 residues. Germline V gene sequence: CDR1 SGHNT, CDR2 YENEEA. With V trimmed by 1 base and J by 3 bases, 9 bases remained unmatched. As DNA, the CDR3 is TGTGCCAGCAGCTTAGCCCCCAGCCAGGGGGTCTACAATGAGCAGTTCTTC. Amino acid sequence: CASSLAPSQGVYNEQFF.

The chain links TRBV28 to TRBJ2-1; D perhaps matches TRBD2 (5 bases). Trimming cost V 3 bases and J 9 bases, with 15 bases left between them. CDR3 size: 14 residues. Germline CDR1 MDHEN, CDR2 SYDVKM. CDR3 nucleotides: TGTGCCAGCAGTTTCCTGGACTCTTTGGGTGAGCAGTTCTTC. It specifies CASSFLDSLGEQFF.

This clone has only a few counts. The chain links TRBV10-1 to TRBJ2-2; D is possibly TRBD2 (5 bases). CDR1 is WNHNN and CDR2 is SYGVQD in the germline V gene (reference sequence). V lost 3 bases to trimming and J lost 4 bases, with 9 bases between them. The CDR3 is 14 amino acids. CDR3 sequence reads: CASSEGAGTGELFF. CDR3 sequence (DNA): TGCGCCAGCAGTGAAGGTGCGGGCACCGGGGAGCTGTTTTTT.

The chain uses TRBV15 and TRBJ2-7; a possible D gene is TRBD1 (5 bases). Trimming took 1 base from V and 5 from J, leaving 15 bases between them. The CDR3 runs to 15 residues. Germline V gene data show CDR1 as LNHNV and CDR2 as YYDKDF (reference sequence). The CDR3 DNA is TGTGCCACCAGCAGAGGTTCGGGCAGGGTGGACGAGCAGTACTTC. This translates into CATSRGSGRVDEQYF.

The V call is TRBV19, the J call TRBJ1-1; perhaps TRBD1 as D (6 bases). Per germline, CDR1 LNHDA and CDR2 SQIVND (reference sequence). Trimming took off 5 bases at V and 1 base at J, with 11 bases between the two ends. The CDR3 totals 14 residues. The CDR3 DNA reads TGTGCCAGTAGTCGACAGGAAGGGAACACTGAAGCTTTCTTT. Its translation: CASSRQEGNTEAFF. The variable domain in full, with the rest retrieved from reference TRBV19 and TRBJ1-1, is DGGITQSPKYLFRKEGQNVTLSCEQNLNHDAMYWYRQDPGQGLRLIYYSQIVNDFQKGDIAEGYSVSREKKESFPLTVTSAQKNPTAFYLCASSRQEGNTEAFFGQGTRLTVV.

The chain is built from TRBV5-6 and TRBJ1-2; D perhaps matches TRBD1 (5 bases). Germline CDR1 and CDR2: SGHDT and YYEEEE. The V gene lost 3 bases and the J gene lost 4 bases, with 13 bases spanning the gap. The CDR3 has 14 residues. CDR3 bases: TGTGCCAGCAGCTCGGGGGGGAGCACCTATGGCTACACCTTC. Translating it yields CASSSGGSTYGYTF. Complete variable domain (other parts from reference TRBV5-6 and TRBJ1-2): DAGVTQSPTHLIKTRGQQVTLRCSPKSGHDTVSWYQQALGQGPQFIFQYYEEEERQRGNFPDRFSGHQFPNYSSELNVNALLLGDSALYLCASSSGGSTYGYTFGSGTRLTVV.

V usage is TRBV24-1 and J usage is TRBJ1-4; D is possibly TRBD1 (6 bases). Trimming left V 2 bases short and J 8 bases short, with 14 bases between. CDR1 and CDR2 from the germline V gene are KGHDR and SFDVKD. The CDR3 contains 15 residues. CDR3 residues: CATSDSGGPKEKLFF. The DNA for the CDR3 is TGTGCCACCAGTGATTCGGGGGGGCCCAAGGAAAAACTGTTTTTT.

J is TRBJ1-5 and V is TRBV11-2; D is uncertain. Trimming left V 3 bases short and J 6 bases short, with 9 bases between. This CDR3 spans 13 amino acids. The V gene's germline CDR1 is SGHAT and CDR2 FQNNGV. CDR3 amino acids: CASSFSAGQPQHF. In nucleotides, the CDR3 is TGTGCCAGCAGCTTTTCCGCGGGTCAGCCCCAGCATTTT.

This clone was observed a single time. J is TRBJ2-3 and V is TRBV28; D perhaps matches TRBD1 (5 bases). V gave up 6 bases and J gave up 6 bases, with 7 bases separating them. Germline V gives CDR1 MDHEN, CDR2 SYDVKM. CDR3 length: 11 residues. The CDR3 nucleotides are TGTGCCAGCAGCCGACAGGATACGCAGTATTTT. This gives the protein CASSRQDTQYF.